The clone carrying this T cell receptor beta chain was counted only a few times. Antigen: not known. CDR3 length: 15 amino acids. Between the trimmed V and J ends, which lost 4 bases and 4 bases, there was a span of 14 bases. CDR1 SGHNT and CDR2 YENEEA come from the germline V gene. This record comes from a study of sequential checkpoint blockade in melanoma. Overall study: Each arm's sequence ended with maintenance nivolumab. 85 to 95 pretreatment tumor DNA samples were TCRβ immunosequenced.

Treatment reported: randomized to nivolumab then ipilimumab (arm A) or the reverse (arm B). DNA-damaging chemotherapy had not been given to any patient beforehand. The protocol was immunoSEQ multiplex PCR, while the TCRdb copy is restricted to in-frame clones and leaves out a portion. This sample has a few thousand clones, with around 19% found just once. Overall study findings and caveats: Rising tumor T-cell fraction and clonality meant about 30 times likelier benefit.

The starting material was tumor tissue (inferred from file names), obtained from a patient given nivolumab and ipilimumab in sequence. This receptor was identified in a human patient with melanoma. Some clones in this sample may be carry-over from other donors' samples. The V call is TRBV11-3, the J call TRBJ2-1; D possibly corresponds to TRBD1 (6 bases). This chain's CDR3 is CASSSRRGGYNEQFF. For the CDR3, the DNA is TGTGCCAGCAGCTCCCGCAGGGGTGGATACAATGAGCAGTTCTTC.